The 24 T cell receptor beta chains presented below share a single source sample, sequenced in a study of response to subunit inactivated influenza vaccine. TCRdb used MiXCR to reprocess the RT-PCR reads, holding one entry per CDR3 protein. This sample has some 500,000 distinct CDR3 sequences, with 10% to 15% found just once. The starting material was PBMCs from blood, obtained about 6 weeks after vaccination. The receptor source for this set is a man aged 45-65 years who received an inactivated influenza vaccine.

This clonotype was picked up a small number of times. The chain couples TRBV7-2 to TRBJ2-7; D possibly corresponds to TRBD1 (6 bases). Germline lookup yields CDR1 SGHTA and CDR2 FQGNSA. V lost 0 bases to trimming and J lost 6 bases, with 15 bases between them. The CDR3 consists of 15 residues. CDR3 in DNA: TGTGCCAGCAGCTTAGCAAATCTGGACAGAGGCGAGCAGTACTTC. The encoded protein is CASSLANLDRGEQYF.

Regarding this clonotype: Here the CDR3 omits its conserved ending phenylalanine or tryptophan, so a read error is the likely source. The chain has TRBV3-1 and TRBJ2-1, with TRBD1 matching 11 bases. CDR3 size: 16 residues. V shed 4 bases and J 4 bases; nucleotides not matched to a gene: 6. CDR1 and CDR2 from the germline V gene are LGHDT and YNNKEL (reference sequence). CDR3 in DNA: TGTGCCAGCAGCCCAAGGACAGGGGGCACATACAATGAGCAGTTCATC. Encoded protein: CASSPRTGGTYNEQFI.

This clonotype showed up just a few times. The chain carries TRBV7-9 and TRBJ2-2; D possibly corresponds to TRBD2 (6 bases). CDR3 size: 16 residues. Between the trimmed V and J ends, which lost 5 bases and 5 bases, there was a span of 18 bases. The germline V gene encodes CDR1 SEHNR and CDR2 FQNEAQ (reference sequence). CDR3 loop: CASSTPGTPRTGELFF. As DNA, the CDR3 is TGTGCCAGCAGCACCCCCGGGACTCCGCGGACCGGGGAGCTGTTTTTT.

The chain employs TRBV29-1 and TRBJ2-2, with 9 bases matching TRBD1. The J segment lost 5 bases and the V segment lost 7 bases, leaving 2 bases of the junction unmatched. The CDR3 has 12 residues. Germline V gene sequence: CDR1 SQVTM, CDR2 ANQGSEA. The DNA of the CDR3 is TGCAGCGGGGGACAGGGTACCGGGGAGCTGTTTTTT. Its protein product is CSGGQGTGELFF.

This clonotype was seen a handful of times. The gene calls are TRBV20-1 and TRBJ2-7, with TRBD1 as a possible D gene (6 bases). Per the germline V gene, CDR1 is DFQATT and CDR2 is SNEGSKA (reference sequence). There are 15 residues in the CDR3. V lost 0 bases to trimming and J lost 4 bases, with 16 bases between them. The CDR3 here is CSARDLAGVFYEQYF. CDR3 nucleotide sequence: TGCAGTGCTAGAGATCTCGCAGGGGTCTTTTACGAGCAGTACTTC.

This clonotype was picked up many times. The rearrangement links TRBV6-2 or TRBV6-3 to TRBJ2-1; 7 nucleotides agree with TRBD2. Looked up from germline, CDR1 is MNHEY and CDR2 is SVGEGT. The CDR3 is made up of 14 amino acids. Trimming took 5 bases from V and 8 from J; bases not matched to a gene: 9. The CDR3 nucleotides read TGTGCCAGCAGTAGACAGCGGGGACCCTATGAGCAGTTCTTC. Translated: CASSRQRGPYEQFF.

The V and J genes are TRBV3-1 and TRBJ2-1; TRBD2 aligns across 7 bases. V lost 8 bases and J lost 5; bases outside the gene matches: 12. CDR3 length: 15 amino acids. CDR1 and CDR2 (germline): LGHDT, YNNKEL (reference sequence). CDR3 in DNA: TGTGCCAGCTGCCCCACCGGGACTAAGAACAATGAGCAGTTCTTC. Translation: CASCPTGTKNNEQFF.

This clonotype was seen more than once but under ten times. The V call is TRBV7-3, the J call TRBJ2-3; no definite D call. V was shortened by 1 base and J by 2 bases, with 10 bases between the two germline ends. CDR1 and CDR2 from the germline V gene are SGHTA and FQGTGA. The CDR3 has 15 amino acids. CDR3 amino acids: CASSLNPSNTDTQYF. The CDR3 DNA reads TGTGCCAGCAGCTTAAATCCTAGTAACACAGATACGCAGTATTTT.

The CDR3 region is CASSLEGGVETQYF. CDR3 bases: TGCGCCAGCAGCTTGGAGGGGGGCGTAGAGACCCAGTACTTC. J is TRBJ2-5 and V is TRBV5-1; D might be TRBD1 or TRBD2, each matching 6 bases. Germline V lookup: CDR1 SGHRS, CDR2 YFSETQ. This CDR3 contains 14 residues. V dropped 0 bases and J dropped 4 bases, with 10 bases sitting between them.

This clonotype was observed many times. The rearrangement joins TRBV29-1 to TRBJ2-1; 7 bases are shared with TRBD1. Trimming took 6 bases from V and 9 from J; bases not matched to a gene: 11. This CDR3 has 13 amino acids. The germline V gene has CDR1 SQVTM and CDR2 ANQGSEA. CDR3 in DNA: TGCAGCGTACGCACGACAGGGAACTTTGAGCAGTTCTTC. As protein: CSVRTTGNFEQFF.

In its sample, this clonotype was seen many times. The chain combines TRBV24-1 with TRBJ1-5, with 8 bases aligning to TRBD1. This CDR3 has 16 residues. The germline V gene encodes CDR1 KGHDR and CDR2 SFDVKD. V gave up 2 bases and J gave up 4 bases; unmatched junction bases: 6. CDR3: CATSDSRTGSNQPQHF. Here the CDR3 DNA reads TGTGCCACCAGTGATTCCCGGACAGGGAGTAATCAGCCCCAGCATTTT.

This clonotype has ten or more counts. The genes are TRBV29-1 and TRBJ2-2; tentatively, D is TRBD1 (5 bases). CDR1 is SQVTM and CDR2 is ANQGSEA in the germline V gene. The CDR3 spans 11 residues. V was trimmed by 7 bases and J by 6 bases, leaving 9 bases between them. The CDR3 DNA follows: TGCAGCGGCCAGGGCGCCGGGGAGCTGTTTTTT. Translation: CSGQGAGELFF.

This clonotype was recorded at least ten times. The chain carries TRBV10-3 and TRBJ1-1; D is possibly TRBD1 (6 bases). The CDR3 spans 18 residues. Germline V gives CDR1 ENHRY, CDR2 SYGVKD. V lost 2 bases, J lost 0 bases, and 19 bases lay in between. This CDR3 is CAISESQGIARMNTEAFF. The CDR3 DNA is TGTGCCATCAGTGAGAGTCAGGGGATAGCTCGGATGAACACTGAAGCTTTCTTT.

Ten or more counts support this clonotype. The gene calls are TRBV12-3 or TRBV12-4 and TRBJ2-7; the D gene is possibly TRBD1 (5 bases). The ends were cut back, 1 base at V and 12 bases at J, with 13 bases in the middle. The CDR3 is made up of 12 amino acids. As DNA, the CDR3 is TGTGCCAGCAGTTTAGATCAGGCAGGGCCGTACTTC. As protein: CASSLDQAGPYF.

The chain recombines TRBV2 with TRBJ2-1, with D perhaps matching TRBD1 (6 bases). V was trimmed by 6 bases and J by 5 bases, leaving 17 bases between them. CDR3 length: 15 amino acids. Germline V gene data show CDR1 as SNHLY and CDR2 as FYNNEI. For the CDR3, the DNA is TGTGCCAGCAGAGTAAGGGTCAGGGGAGACAATGAGCAGTTCTTC. Translated: CASRVRVRGDNEQFF.

This clonotype was counted ten times or more. The chain joins TRBV10-2 to TRBJ2-7, with 8 positions matching TRBD2. Germline CDR1 and CDR2: WSHSY and SAAADI. The CDR3 is 15 amino acids. The V segment lost 3 bases and the J segment 7 bases; nucleotides outside the gene matches: 11. DNA for the CDR3: TGCGCCAGCAGTGAAACCCCGGGGGGGGCTGGGGAGCAGTACTTC. It codes for CASSETPGGAGEQYF.

This clonotype was recorded a few times. The DNA for the CDR3 is TGTGCCAGCAGTTTAAGAGGGCCGATTCAGTACTTC. Its protein is CASSLRGPIQYF. The chain has TRBV28 and TRBJ2-4; D is possibly TRBD2 (5 bases). Germline V gene lookup returns CDR1 MDHEN and CDR2 SYDVKM. V lost 2 bases and J 10 bases, leaving 9 bases between the germline ends. This CDR3 is built from 12 residues.

This clonotype was seen only a few times. The CDR3 protein is CASSHPSSTDTQYF. The CDR3 DNA is TGTGCCAGCTCTCATCCGTCTAGCACAGATACGCAGTATTTT. This rearrangement joins TRBV28 to TRBJ2-3; D unresolved. The CDR3 loop spans 14 amino acids. Germline V gene sequence: CDR1 MDHEN, CDR2 SYDVKM. V was cut by 8 bases and J by 0 bases, with 12 bases left in between.

The V and J genes are TRBV30 and TRBJ2-1; TRBD1 agrees at 10 bases. Germline CDR1 reads GTSNPN; CDR2 reads SVGIG (reference sequence). Unmatched junction bases numbered 4, after V lost 4 bases and J lost 4 bases. The CDR3 extends over 14 amino acids. The CDR3 region has the DNA TGTGCCTGGACCGGGACAGGGGATTACAATGAGCAGTTCTTC. It specifies CAWTGTGDYNEQFF.

This clonotype was observed at least ten times. The V call is TRBV5-1, the J call TRBJ2-7; D remains unclear. The CDR3 runs to 14 residues. Trimming removed 5 bases from V and 1 base from J, with 13 bases in between. The germline CDR1 and CDR2 sequences are SGHRS and YFSETQ. CDR3 DNA: TGCGCCAGCAGTTCATCGGTGGGGTCCTACGAGCAGTACTTC. Its protein is CASSSSVGSYEQYF.

This clonotype came up a few times. The chain recombines TRBV4-2 with TRBJ1-5; D might be TRBD1 (5 bases). The CDR3 runs 15 residues. V gave up 0 bases and J gave up 6 bases, with 12 bases separating them. The V gene's germline CDR1 is LGHNA and CDR2 YNFKEQ. DNA for the CDR3: TGTGCCAGCAGCCAAGATCCAGGGCGGCGTCAGCCCCAGCATTTT. Translation: CASSQDPGRRQPQHF.

The chain is built from TRBV18 and TRBJ1-5, with D tentatively TRBD1 (6 bases). Trimming cost V 3 bases and J 6 bases, with 12 bases left between them. CDR3 length equals 14 residues. Germline CDR1 is KGHSH and CDR2 is LQKENI. Here the CDR3 DNA reads TGTGCCAGCTCACCCGGACAGTTGGGTCAGCCCCAGCATTTT. Its protein is CASSPGQLGQPQHF.

The table lists this clonotype with a few counts. The chain uses TRBV4-3 and TRBJ2-1; the D call may be TRBD1 or TRBD2 (5 bases each). Looked up from germline, CDR1 is LGHNA and CDR2 is YSLEER. V was pared by 2 bases and J by 0 bases, with 11 bases between. The CDR3 covers 16 residues. The CDR3 loop is CASSQFEGTSYNEQFF. The CDR3, as DNA: TGCGCCAGCAGCCAATTTGAGGGGACCTCCTACAATGAGCAGTTCTTC.

There are a few counts of this clonotype. V is TRBV30 and J is TRBJ2-2; D gene uncertain. V lost 1 base and J 5 bases, leaving 11 bases between the germline ends. The CDR3 has 14 residues. Germline V lookup: CDR1 GTSNPN, CDR2 SVGIG (reference sequence). The CDR3 is CAWSASYGTGELFF. The CDR3, as DNA: TGTGCCTGGAGTGCCTCCTACGGGACCGGGGAGCTGTTTTTT.